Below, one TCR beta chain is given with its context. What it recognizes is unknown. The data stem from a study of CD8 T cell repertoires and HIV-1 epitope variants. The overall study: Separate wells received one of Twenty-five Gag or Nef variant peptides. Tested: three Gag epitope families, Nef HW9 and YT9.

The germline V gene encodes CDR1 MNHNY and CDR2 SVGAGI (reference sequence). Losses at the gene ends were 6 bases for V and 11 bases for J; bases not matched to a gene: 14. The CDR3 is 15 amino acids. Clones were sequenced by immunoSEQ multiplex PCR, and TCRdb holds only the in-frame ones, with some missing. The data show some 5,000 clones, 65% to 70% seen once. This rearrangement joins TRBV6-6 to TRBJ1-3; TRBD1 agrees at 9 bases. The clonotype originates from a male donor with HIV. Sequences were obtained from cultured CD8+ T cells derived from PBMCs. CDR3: CASSYPGQGTIAIYF. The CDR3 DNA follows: TGTGCCAGCAGCTACCCGGGACAGGGCACAATCGCCATATATTTT.